These T cell receptor beta chains were read from a single sample in a study of blood T cell repertoires in COVID-19. The data were produced by immunoSEQ multiplex PCR, yet TCRdb's version contains in-frame clones alone and is incomplete. Seen here are 150,000 to 200,000 clones, 90% observed once, and the top ten hold about 0.66%. The sample comprised peripheral blood. Receptors were obtained from a middle-aged man with acute or convalescent COVID-19. CDR3s include the opening cysteine and the closing phenylalanine or tryptophan. A D gene is named only where the DNA matches it firmly. The size of a clone is reported for some rows only, either as once, few or many, or as a class for expanded clones.

J gene	D gene	V gene	clone size	CDR3 DNA	CDR3 protein
TRBJ2-5	TRBD2	TRBV7-2	.	TGTGCCAGCAGCTCAGGTAGCGGGAAGACCCAGTACTTC	CASSSGSGKTQYF
TRBJ2-2	.	TRBV14	.	TGTGCCAGCAGCCAAGTGGACGACGCCGGGGATCTGTTTTTT	CASSQVDDAGDLFF
TRBJ1-6	TRBD1	TRBV28	.	TGTGCCAGCAGTTTCTCAGGGGGAGGCTCACCCCTCCACTTT	CASSFSGGGSPLHF
TRBJ2-7	TRBD2	TRBV4-1	.	TGCGCCAGCAGCCAAGATTCGGGACTAGCATCCTACGAGCAGTACTTC	CASSQDSGLASYEQYF
TRBJ2-2	TRBD1	TRBV5-1	.	TGCGCCAGCAGCTTGTTAGCAGGGGGCAGCACCGGGGAGCTGTTTTTT	CASSLLAGGSTGELFF
TRBJ1-1	.	TRBV10-3	once	TGTGCCATCAGCGGGACACCGAACACTGAAGCTTTCTTT	CAISGTPNTEAFF
TRBJ2-1	.	TRBV11-1	once	TGTGCCAGCAGCTTACGCCGGAGCGCCAACAATGAGCAGTTCTTC	CASSLRRSANNEQFF
TRBJ2-5	TRBD1	TRBV7-3	.	TGTGCCAGCAGCCCCGACAGGGGAACCGAGACCCAGTACTTC	CASSPDRGTETQYF
TRBJ2-3	TRBD2	TRBV18	.	TGTGCCAGCTCACCGGGACTAGGGGCAACAGATACGCAGTATTTT	CASSPGLGATDTQYF
TRBJ2-7	.	TRBV7-2	.	TGTGCCAGCAGCTTGGGTCACGGGAGTCTCTACGAGCAGTACTTC	CASSLGHGSLYEQYF
TRBJ2-5	.	TRBV27	once	TGTGCCAGCAGTCAAGGCCGGGGGGAGACCCAGTACTTC	CASSQGRGETQYF
TRBJ1-4	TRBD1	TRBV5-1	.	TGCGCCAGGGACAGGGCAAATGAAAAACTGTTTTTT	CARDRANEKLFF
TRBJ1-1	.	TRBV19	.	TGTGCCAGTAGTATGACACAGGGTGAAGCTTTCTTT	CASSMTQGEAFF
TRBJ2-2	TRBD2	TRBV11-2	.	TGTGCCAGCAGCTCCGGGACTACCAACACCGGGGAGCTGTTTTTT	CASSSGTTNTGELFF
TRBJ2-5	.	TRBV12-1	.	TGTGCCAGCAGTTCTCCCCCGGTGCGGGGGCGAGAGACCCAGTACTTC	CASSSPPVRGRETQYF
TRBJ1-5	TRBD1	TRBV7-2	.	TGTGCCAGCAGCCGGGACAGGGGGACCAATCAGCCCCAGCATTTT	CASSRDRGTNQPQHF
TRBJ1-2	TRBD1	TRBV3-1/TRBV3-2	.	TGTGCCAGCAGCCGGTCAGGGGGCGGAACCGCTGGCTACACCTTC	CASSRSGGGTAGYTF
TRBJ1-2	.	TRBV7-9	.	TGTGCCAGCAGCCAAGTGCAGGCTAACTATGGCTACACCTTC	CASSQVQANYGYTF